This T cell receptor beta chain was sequenced in a study of radiation and T cells in renal cell carcinoma. Germline lookup yields CDR1 SGHNT and CDR2 YYREEE (reference sequence). The CDR3 consists of 14 residues. V lost 0 bases to trimming and J lost 2 bases, with 7 bases between them. Here immunoSEQ multiplex PCR was the method, and the copy in TCRdb shows in-frame clones only, minus some. The top ten hold under 9.5% of the sample, which has 95,000 or so clones, approximately 86% seen once. Sample time point: baseline pretreatment blood. The sample's treatment: 15 Gy SBRT to primary tumor, nephrectomy 4 weeks later.

The clonotype comes from a man aged 45-65 years with renal cell carcinoma. Sequenced here: blood, sampled from a patient whose treatment included radiotherapy and nephrectomy. This chain uses TRBV5-4 with TRBJ2-3; D gene ambiguous. The CDR3 spells CASSLAAYTDTQYF. For the CDR3, the DNA is TGTGCCAGCAGCTTGGCGGCTTACACAGATACGCAGTATTTT.